This entry describes one T cell receptor beta chain. The data were taken from a study of blood T cell repertoires in COVID-19. The CDR3 consists of 18 residues. Germline V gene sequence: CDR1 SEHNR, CDR2 FQNEAQ (reference sequence). The germline V and J ends were trimmed by 0 bases and 0 bases, with 12 bases remaining between them. Under the authors' procedure: From reference gene primer amplification, estimates of nucleated cell counts were derived. Libraries were prepared by immunoSEQ multiplex PCR; TCRdb keeps only in-frame clonotypes and omits some of them. V and J calls and clone size follow that table, whereas D and trimming were derived from the DNA. Of under 200,000 clones listed, about 84% are singletons.

This chain connects TRBV7-9 to TRBJ2-6; D perhaps matches TRBD2 (6 bases). The source is a young woman with acute or convalescent COVID-19. The specimen sequenced was peripheral blood. CDR3 loop: CASSLAVGGISGANVLTF. The DNA for the CDR3 is TGTGCCAGCAGCTTAGCGGTCGGCGGGATCTCTGGGGCCAACGTCCTGACTTTC.